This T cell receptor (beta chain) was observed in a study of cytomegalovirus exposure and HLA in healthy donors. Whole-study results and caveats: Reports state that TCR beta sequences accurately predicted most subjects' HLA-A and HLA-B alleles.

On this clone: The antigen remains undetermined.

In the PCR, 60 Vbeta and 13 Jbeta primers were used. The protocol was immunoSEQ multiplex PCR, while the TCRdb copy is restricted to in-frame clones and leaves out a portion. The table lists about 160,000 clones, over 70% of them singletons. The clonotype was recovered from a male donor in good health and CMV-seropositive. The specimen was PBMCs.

The CDR3 spells CASSSIAGRTYEQYF. The CDR3 nucleotides are TGTGCCAGCAGCTCGATAGCGGGGCGCACCTACGAGCAGTACTTC. The chain joins TRBV7-9 to TRBJ2-7, with TRBD2 matching over 8 bases. V lost 4 bases to trimming and J lost 2 bases; unmatched junction nucleotides: 7. Germline loops: CDR1 SEHNR, CDR2 FQNEAQ (reference sequence). The CDR3 loop spans 15 amino acids.